Each of the 8 T cell receptor beta chains below was sequenced from the same sample in a study of T-cell memory formation after mild COVID-19. A single record per CDR3 protein comes from TCRdb applying MiXCR to the 5' RACE reads. The sample carries approximately 450,000 distinct CDR3 sequences, roughly 20% recorded once. The source material was PBMCs or a T cell subset sorted from them (not recorded which). The receptors were gathered from an adult woman who had mild COVID-19 (a few samples of this study predate the infection). Cell type and time point are not known.

This clonotype showed up just a few times. The CDR3 reads CASSTPGQGATEAFF. Here the CDR3 DNA reads TGTGCCAGCAGCACCCCGGGACAGGGGGCCACTGAAGCTTTCTTT. J is TRBJ1-1 and V is TRBV5-6, with TRBD1 matching over 12 bases. Germline assignment: CDR1 SGHDT and CDR2 YYEEEE. The CDR3 is made up of 15 amino acids. V lost 4 bases to trimming and J lost 4 bases; unmatched junction nucleotides: 5.

This clonotype was found a few times. The chain is built from TRBV4-3 and TRBJ2-7, with 8 bases matching TRBD2. The junction had 4 bases not matched to a gene; V was cut back by 0 bases and J by 3 bases. The CDR3 length is 15 residues. Germline loops: CDR1 LGHNA, CDR2 YSLEER. The CDR3 DNA reads TGCGCCAGCAGCCAAGATTCCGGGAGGGACTACGAGCAGTACTTC. Translated: CASSQDSGRDYEQYF.

The rearrangement joins TRBV9 to TRBJ2-4, with TRBD1 matching over 9 bases. Germline V gives CDR1 SGDLS, CDR2 YYNGEE. The length of the CDR3 is 16 residues. The trim removed 3 bases at V and 5 bases at J, leaving 9 bases unmatched. CDR3 sequence (DNA): TGTGCCAGCAGCGAGGGCCCCGGGACAGGGCAAAACATTCAGTACTTC. Its translation is CASSEGPGTGQNIQYF.

The J gene is TRBJ2-3, the V gene TRBV15, with 10 bases aligning to TRBD2. Trimming removed 1 base from V and 5 bases from J; junction bases left unmatched: 6. The CDR3 covers 16 residues. CDR1 LNHNV and CDR2 YYDKDF come from the germline V gene (reference sequence). CDR3 DNA sequence: TGTGCCACCAGCAGAGGGAGCGGGGGGGCCAGAGATACGCAGTATTTT. Its protein product is CATSRGSGGARDTQYF.

This clonotype has a count of ten or more. V usage is TRBV12-3 or TRBV12-4 and J usage is TRBJ1-1; 7 nucleotides agree with TRBD1. CDR3 length equals 13 residues. V gave up 6 bases and J gave up 4 bases; unmatched junction bases: 5. The CDR3 is CASRPTGVTEAFF. Here the CDR3 DNA reads TGTGCCAGCAGACCAACAGGGGTCACTGAAGCTTTCTTT.

The rearrangement joins TRBV20-1 to TRBJ2-3; D remains unclear. The CDR3 consists of 15 residues. Germline lookup yields CDR1 DFQATT and CDR2 SNEGSKA (reference sequence). V was trimmed by 0 bases and J by 2 bases, leaving 12 bases between them. In DNA, the CDR3 is TGCAGTGCTAGAGAAGGCAGGTGGGACACAGATACGCAGTATTTT. The encoded protein is CSAREGRWDTDTQYF.

V gene TRBV14 combines with J gene TRBJ1-6; D gene unclear. The CDR3 loop spans 14 amino acids. Between the trimmed V and J ends, which lost 3 bases and 3 bases, there was a span of 6 bases. Germline V gene data show CDR1 as SGHDN and CDR2 as FVKESK. In DNA form, the CDR3 reads TGTGCCAGCAGCCACAGAGACTATAATTCACCCCTCCACTTT. Translation gives CASSHRDYNSPLHF.

The gene calls are TRBV6-6 and TRBJ1-6, with D possibly being TRBD1 (5 bases). The CDR3 runs 16 residues. The germline V gene encodes CDR1 MNHNY and CDR2 SVGAGI (reference sequence). The V gene lost 5 bases and the J gene lost 9 bases, with 20 bases spanning the gap. DNA of the CDR3: TGTGCCAGCAGTCACGCGGAGGGAGGGGAGACTTCACCCCTCCACTTT. This codes for CASSHAEGGETSPLHF.